Listed below are T cell receptor beta chains from one sample, sequenced in a study of blood T cell repertoires in COVID-19. Sequencing used immunoSEQ multiplex PCR; TCRdb keeps in-frame clones, though not all of them. The table has over 150,000 clones, 89% seen once. Sample: peripheral blood. These receptors all come from a man aged 18 to 30 who had recovered from COVID-19. The CDR3 runs from the conserved cysteine through the conserved F or W. A D gene is named only where the DNA matches it firmly. Clone size, where shown, is once, few, many, or a class for clones that have expanded.

>TRBV19|NA|TRBJ2-7|TRBD1
CASSQTGTDSYEQYF
TGTGCCAGTAGTCAAACCGGGACAGATTCCTACGAGCAGTACTTC
>TRBV14|NA|TRBJ1-2|TRBD1
CASSRTGGNYGYTF
TGTGCCAGCAGCCGGACAGGGGGAAACTATGGCTACACCTTC
>TRBV11-3|NA|TRBJ2-1|TRBD2
CASSPGTSSEQFF
TGTGCCAGCAGCCCCGGGACTAGCAGTGAGCAGTTCTTC
>TRBV9|NA|TRBJ1-1|NA
CASSVGSANTEAFF
TGTGCCAGCAGCGTAGGGAGCGCTAACACTGAAGCTTTCTTT
>TRBV3-1/TRBV3-2|NA|TRBJ2-7|TRBD2
CASSQGLAGYYEQYF
TGTGCCAGCAGCCAAGGTTTAGCGGGATACTACGAGCAGTACTTC
>TRBV5-4|NA|TRBJ2-5|NA
CASSMISNLGGETQYF
TGTGCCAGCAGCATGATAAGTAATCTGGGGGGAGAGACCCAGTACTTC
>TRBV28|NA|TRBJ2-6|TRBD2
CATHSGPGSSGANVLTF
TGTGCCACCCATAGCGGGCCAGGGAGCTCTGGGGCCAACGTCCTGACTTTC
>TRBV27|NA|TRBJ2-3|TRBD2
CASSPRGTRTDTQYF
TGTGCCAGCAGTCCCCGGGGGACTAGAACAGATACGCAGTATTTT
>TRBV5-1|NA|TRBJ1-1|TRBD1
CASSIDRGLTEAFF
TGCGCCAGCAGCATTGACAGGGGATTAACTGAAGCTTTCTTT
>TRBV5-6|NA|TRBJ2-4|NA
CASSLTTVKNIQYF
TGTGCCAGCAGCTTGACGACAGTAAAAAACATTCAGTACTTC
>TRBV15|NA|TRBJ2-2|NA
CATSRGLADTGELFF
TGTGCCACCAGCAGAGGGCTAGCTGATACCGGGGAGCTGTTTTTT
>TRBV27|NA|TRBJ1-2|NA
CASRRTGQGYGYTF
TGTGCCAGCAGACGTACGGGACAAGGATATGGCTACACCTTC
>TRBV10-3|NA|TRBJ1-5|NA
CAISFDSSNQPQHF
TGTGCCATCAGTTTTGACAGTAGCAATCAGCCCCAGCATTTT
>TRBV6-5|NA|TRBJ2-1|TRBD1
CASRPGTGSYNEQFF
TGTGCCAGCAGACCCGGGACAGGGTCGTACAATGAGCAGTTCTTC
>TRBV5-4|NA|TRBJ2-7|TRBD1
CASSLRWDRAGEQYF
TGTGCCAGCAGCTTAAGATGGGACAGGGCTGGGGAGCAGTACTTC
>TRBV3-1/TRBV3-2|NA|TRBJ2-1|NA
CASSSYGGSEQFF
TGTGCCAGCAGCTCTTACGGTGGGAGTGAGCAGTTCTTC
>TRBV7-2|once|TRBJ2-2|TRBD2
CASSPTAGAVPGELFF
TGTGCCAGCAGCCCCACAGCGGGGGCTGTACCGGGGGAGCTGTTTTTT
>TRBV24-1|NA|TRBJ2-7|NA
CATSDGGRDEQYF
TGTGCCACCAGTGATGGTGGGCGGGACGAGCAGTACTTC
>TRBV10-1|NA|TRBJ1-1|TRBD1
CASRSNRGTEAFF
TGCGCCAGCAGGAGTAACAGGGGGACTGAAGCTTTCTTT
>TRBV28|NA|TRBJ2-7|TRBD1
CASSQGGQTTYEQYF
TGTGCCAGCAGCCAAGGGGGACAGACTACCTACGAGCAGTACTTC
>TRBV28|NA|TRBJ2-7|TRBD1
CASNHRQGIYEQYF
TGTGCCAGCAACCACCGACAGGGTATCTACGAGCAGTACTTC
>TRBV27|NA|TRBJ2-1|NA
CASSFSLYEYNEQFF
TGCGCCAGCAGTTTTAGTCTTTACGAGTACAATGAGCAGTTCTTC
>TRBV27|NA|TRBJ2-2|TRBD2
CASSSAGVGTGELFF
TGTGCCAGCAGTTCAGCGGGAGTCGGCACCGGGGAGCTGTTTTTT
>TRBV7-9|NA|TRBJ2-5|NA
CASSRSGDTLSRETQYF
TGTGCCAGCAGCCGCAGCGGCGACACTTTAAGTAGAGAGACCCAGTACTTC
>TRBV28|NA|TRBJ1-6|NA
CASSRGGVMDSPLHF
TGTGCCAGCAGCCGAGGGGGGGTAATGGATTCACCCCTCCACTTT
>TRBV5-1|NA|TRBJ2-1|TRBD2
CASSFRLLAGEPHEQFF
TGCGCCAGCAGCTTCAGACTACTAGCGGGAGAACCCCATGAGCAGTTCTTC
>TRBV5-6|NA|TRBJ1-1|NA
CASSLGGKTEAFF
TGTGCCAGCAGCTTGGGAGGGAAGACTGAAGCTTTCTTT
>TRBV5-4|NA|TRBJ1-1|TRBD1
CASSSLKGGDEAFF
TGTGCCAGCAGCTCTCTTAAAGGGGGCGATGAAGCTTTCTTT
>TRBV18|NA|TRBJ1-1|NA
CASSPPTSYTEAFF
TGTGCCAGCTCACCACCCACAAGTTACACTGAAGCTTTCTTT
>TRBV9|NA|TRBJ2-5|NA
CASSVVGGLQETQYF
TGTGCCAGCAGCGTGGTGGGGGGGCTTCAAGAGACCCAGTACTTC
>TRBV7-2|NA|TRBJ2-1|TRBD2
CASSFGPGLAGEIEFF
TGTGCCAGCAGCTTTGGACCGGGACTAGCGGGAGAGATCGAGTTCTTC
>TRBV6-5|NA|TRBJ1-3|TRBD1
CASSLAPGGGNTIYF
TGTGCCAGCAGTTTGGCCCCAGGGGGAGGAAACACCATATATTTT
>TRBV6-4|NA|TRBJ2-7|NA
CASSVYEQYF
TGTGCCAGCTCGGTCTACGAGCAGTACTTC
>TRBV19|NA|TRBJ1-1|TRBD1
CASRKGQGWGEAFF
TGTGCCAGTAGGAAAGGACAGGGTTGGGGTGAAGCTTTCTTT
>TRBV2|NA|TRBJ2-2|NA
CASSDDTGELFF
TGTGCCAGCAGTGACGACACCGGGGAGCTGTTTTTT
>TRBV19|NA|TRBJ1-1|TRBD1
CASSREGQTEAFF
TGTGCCAGTAGTAGAGAGGGACAGACTGAAGCTTTCTTT
>TRBV7-9|NA|TRBJ2-1|TRBD2
CASSPSGGVDKQFF
TGTGCCAGCAGCCCCAGCGGGGGGGTTGATAAGCAGTTCTTC
>TRBV7-2|few|TRBJ2-6|NA
CASSLARAGGNSGANVLTF
TGTGCCAGCAGCTTAGCGCGGGCAGGTGGGAACTCTGGGGCCAACGTCCTGACTTTC
>TRBV9|NA|TRBJ2-7|TRBD2
CASSVGAGDTYEQYF
TGTGCCAGCAGCGTAGGAGCGGGAGACACCTACGAGCAGTACTTC
>TRBV28|NA|TRBJ1-1|NA
CASGGTLNTEAFF
TGTGCCAGCGGGGGGACGTTGAACACTGAAGCTTTCTTT
>TRBV7-2|NA|TRBJ2-1|TRBD2
CASSLGGGGRNEQFF
TGTGCCAGCAGCTTAGGTGGGGGAGGGCGGAATGAGCAGTTCTTC
>TRBV6-5|NA|TRBJ2-7|NA
CASTISKGYEQYF
TGTGCCAGCACCATTTCGAAGGGGTACGAGCAGTACTTC
>TRBV11-1|NA|TRBJ1-1|TRBD1
CASSLGDRVNTEAFF
TGTGCCAGCAGCTTAGGCGACAGGGTGAACACTGAAGCTTTCTTT
>TRBV6-5|NA|TRBJ2-7|NA
CASKTSQGPYEQYF
TGTGCCAGCAAAACATCTCAGGGTCCCTACGAGCAGTACTTC
>TRBV7-8|NA|TRBJ2-3|TRBD2
CASSLVLAGPRAQYF
TGTGCCAGCAGCTTAGTTCTAGCGGGGCCACGGGCCCAGTATTTT
>TRBV5-1|once|TRBJ1-6|NA
CASSLLNSPLHF
TGCGCCAGCAGCTTACTTAATTCACCCCTCCACTTT
>TRBV2|few|TRBJ2-7|TRBD2
CASSEAVAGGPTYEQYF
TGTGCCAGCAGTGAAGCCGTCGCGGGAGGGCCAACCTACGAGCAGTACTTC
>TRBV5-4|NA|TRBJ2-7|NA
CASSLGALNYEQYF
TGTGCCAGCAGCTTAGGAGCTCTGAACTACGAGCAGTACTTC
>TRBV3-1/TRBV3-2|NA|TRBJ2-3|TRBD2
CASSQDNGGAGDTDTQYF
TGTGCCAGCAGCCAAGATAACGGTGGAGCGGGGGACACAGATACGCAGTATTTT
>TRBV5-1|NA|TRBJ1-2|NA
CASSWGVPDYGYTF
TGCGCCAGCAGCTGGGGCGTCCCGGACTATGGCTACACCTTC
>TRBV18|few|TRBJ1-5|TRBD1
CASSQTGVNNQPQHF
TGTGCCAGCTCGCAGACAGGGGTGAACAATCAGCCCCAGCATTTT
>TRBV28|NA|TRBJ2-5|NA
CASSLGTLGTQYF
TGTGCCAGCAGCCTCGGGACTTTGGGGACCCAGTACTTC
>TRBV5-4|NA|TRBJ2-7|NA
CASSLQGITYEQYF
TGTGCCAGCAGCTTACAGGGCATTACCTACGAGCAGTACTTC
>TRBV18|NA|TRBJ1-1|TRBD1
CASSPKQGTEAFF
TGTGCCAGCTCACCTAAACAGGGGACTGAAGCTTTCTTT
>TRBV6-5|few|TRBJ1-4|NA
CASSLQGFNEKLFF
TGTGCCAGCAGCCTACAGGGATTTAATGAAAAACTGTTTTTT
>TRBV9|few|TRBJ2-2|NA
CASSAGAYNTGELFF
TGTGCCAGCAGCGCCGGTGCCTATAACACCGGGGAGCTGTTTTTT
>TRBV6-5|NA|TRBJ1-1|NA
CASNMVQTEAFF
TGTGCCAGCAATATGGTTCAGACTGAAGCTTTCTTT
>TRBV7-9|NA|TRBJ2-2|NA
CASSPLEVIRNTGELFF
TGTGCCAGCAGCCCACTAGAGGTAATCAGGAACACCGGGGAGCTGTTTTTT
>TRBV28|NA|TRBJ2-5|NA
CASSYEAGPKTQYF
TGTGCCAGCAGTTACGAGGCGGGACCCAAGACCCAGTACTTC